These 8 T cell receptor beta chains came from one sample sequenced in a study of graft-versus-host responses after intestinal transplantation. Repertoires were generated with immunoSEQ multiplex PCR, while TCRdb's copy carries only in-frame clones and drops some. In the table there are approximately 60,000 clones, approximately 90% of which are singletons. Their cognate antigens are unknown. Sequences were derived from unstimulated CD8+ T cells sorted from spleen or lymph node cells, sampled before transplant. The receptors here all came from a human donor who was the organ donor for an intestinal transplant.

The V gene is TRBV7-2, the J gene TRBJ1-4, with 10 nucleotides matching TRBD1. J gave up 6 bases and V 4 bases, and 11 bases lay outside the gene matches. The CDR3 contains 17 residues. CDR1 is SGHTA and CDR2 is FQGNSA in the germline V gene. The CDR3 sequence: CASSSRGTGVVDEKLFF. The CDR3 DNA reads TGTGCCAGCAGCTCAAGAGGGACAGGGGTAGTGGATGAAAAACTGTTTTTT.

The rearrangement uses TRBV29-1 and TRBJ1-2, with 8 positions matching TRBD1. V shed 4 bases and J 8 bases; nucleotides not matched to a gene: 18. CDR1 and CDR2 (germline): SQVTM, ANQGSEA. The CDR3 has 16 residues. For the CDR3, the DNA is TGCAGCGTTGTTTTCTATATCGACAGGGGATTGAGCGGCTACACCTTC. Translated: CSVVFYIDRGLSGYTF.

This clone was counted only a few times. The chain employs TRBV4-2 and TRBJ1-1, with D maybe TRBD1 (6 bases). V was trimmed by 3 bases and J by 4 bases, leaving 15 bases between them. CDR1 and CDR2 (germline): LGHNA, YNFKEQ. The CDR3 covers 15 residues. The CDR3 bases are TGTGCCAGCAGCCATGCACCGGGACATATCACTGAAGCTTTCTTT. Translated: CASSHAPGHITEAFF.

V usage is TRBV27 and J usage is TRBJ2-7; D remains ambiguous. The CDR3 runs to 12 residues. Germline CDR1 reads MNHEY; CDR2 reads SMNVEV (reference sequence). Trimming pared 6 bases from V and 2 bases from J, leaving 8 bases between. The CDR3 loop is CASRLTPYEQYF. The CDR3 nucleotides are TGTGCCAGCAGGCTAACCCCCTACGAGCAGTACTTC.

V gene TRBV9 combines with J gene TRBJ1-4; tentatively, D is TRBD1 (5 bases). CDR1 is SGDLS and CDR2 is YYNGEE in the germline V gene. The length of the CDR3 is 14 residues. With 0 bases removed from V and 4 bases from J, the gap between germline ends came to 7 bases. The CDR3, as DNA: TGTGCCAGCAGCGTAGCGGGGGATAATGAAAAACTGTTTTTT. Its translation is CASSVAGDNEKLFF.

The chain is built from TRBV14 and TRBJ2-1; D possibly corresponds to TRBD1 (6 bases). CDR1 is SGHDN and CDR2 is FVKESK in the germline V gene. The CDR3 consists of 14 residues. Trimming cost V 1 base and J 10 bases, with 14 bases left between them. In DNA form, the CDR3 reads TGTGCCAGCAGCCAAGGGACAGTTAGTAAAGAGCAGTTCTTC. This gives the protein CASSQGTVSKEQFF.

This chain uses TRBV28 with TRBJ2-2; 7 positions match TRBD2. Trimming cost V 7 bases and J 6 bases; bases outside gene matches: 11. CDR1 and CDR2 (germline): MDHEN, SYDVKM. This CDR3 comprises 15 residues. CDR3 DNA: TGTGCCAGCAAGCCGGGACTACCCGTTTCCGGGGAGCTGTTTTTT. It translates to CASKPGLPVSGELFF.

This clone was observed a few times. V and J are TRBV12-5 and TRBJ1-2; no clear D gene. Trimming left V 2 bases short and J 8 bases short, with 15 bases between. Germline CDR1 LGHNT, CDR2 FRNRAP. CDR3 length equals 14 residues. The CDR3 reads CASGLLEGAKGYTF. The CDR3 DNA sequence: TGTGCTAGTGGTTTGCTGGAGGGCGCCAAGGGCTACACCTTC.